Each of the 15 T cell receptor beta chains below was sequenced from the same sample in a study of T cell repertoires and HLA-DP antigens. Clones were sequenced by immunoSEQ multiplex PCR, and TCRdb holds only the in-frame ones, with some missing. The sample holds about 89,000 clones, around nine tenths seen once. No antigens are known for them. The sequenced sample consisted of CD4+ T cells from PBMCs. Every receptor here comes from a man aged 50-59 years in good health and CMV-seronegative.

The chain links TRBV19 to TRBJ2-2; 8 positions match TRBD2. The length of the CDR3 is 16 residues. V gave up 6 bases and J gave up 0 bases; unmatched junction bases: 6. The germline CDR1 and CDR2 sequences are LNHDA and SQIVND (reference sequence). CDR3 region: CASRLPGGANTGELFF. The CDR3 region has the DNA TGTGCCAGTAGATTACCGGGGGGGGCGAACACCGGGGAGCTGTTTTTT.

This chain connects TRBV10-3 to TRBJ2-5; D is perhaps TRBD1 (5 bases). The CDR3 is 14 residues long. With 3 bases removed from V and 6 bases from J, the gap between germline ends came to 14 bases. Germline CDR1 and CDR2: ENHRY and SYGVKD. As DNA, the CDR3 is TGTGCCATCAGTGAATCAGGGTTGGTGAAGACCCAGTACTTC. It translates to CAISESGLVKTQYF.

J is TRBJ2-3 and V is TRBV28, with D perhaps matching TRBD1 (7 bases). The CDR3 consists of 16 residues. V was cut by 6 bases and J by 2 bases, with 18 bases left in between. Germline lookup yields CDR1 MDHEN and CDR2 SYDVKM. CDR3 nucleotide sequence: TGTGCCAGCAGCCCGACAGGGCGCGGGGTCACAGATACGCAGTATTTT. It is translated as CASSPTGRGVTDTQYF.

The CDR3 is CASSLATSGSRGQETQYF. The CDR3 nucleotides read TGCGCCAGCAGCTTGGCCACTAGCGGGAGTCGGGGACAAGAGACCCAGTACTTC. The J gene is TRBJ2-5, the V gene TRBV5-1; 11 bases match TRBD2. The V and J ends lost 0 bases and 2 bases, in that order; junction bases with no gene match: 9. The germline V gene encodes CDR1 SGHRS and CDR2 YFSETQ. The CDR3 covers 18 residues.

This clone has a single count. The chain is built from TRBV7-3 and TRBJ1-1; D unresolved. CDR3 length: 13 amino acids. V gave up 0 bases and J gave up 4 bases, with 6 bases separating them. Germline V gene data show CDR1 as SGHTA and CDR2 as FQGTGA. The CDR3 loop is CASSLTQSTEAFF. The DNA of the CDR3 is TGTGCCAGCAGCTTAACCCAGAGCACTGAAGCTTTCTTT.

The V and J genes are TRBV5-1 and TRBJ1-2, with 9 bases that match TRBD1. Germline V gene lookup returns CDR1 SGHRS and CDR2 YFSETQ. The CDR3 spans 15 residues. Unmatched junction bases numbered 9, after V lost 5 bases and J lost 4 bases. CDR3 DNA sequence: TGCGCCAGCAGTTTAGGACAGGGGAGTTCCTATGGCTACACCTTC. Translation gives CASSLGQGSSYGYTF.

V and J are TRBV28 and TRBJ2-7; 8 positions agree with TRBD2. V lost 6 bases and J lost 4; bases outside the gene matches: 17. This CDR3 region has 17 residues. In germline, CDR1 is MDHEN, CDR2 SYDVKM. The CDR3 DNA sequence: TGTGCCAGCAGGCCGTTAGTACTGGCTAGCGGGTTATACGAGCAGTACTTC. The encoded protein is CASRPLVLASGLYEQYF.

The V call is TRBV11-2, the J call TRBJ2-2; 11 bases fit TRBD2. This CDR3 is built from 17 residues. Germline V gene data show CDR1 as SGHAT and CDR2 as FQNNGV. Trimming removed 1 base from V and 5 bases from J; junction bases left unmatched: 6. The CDR3 spells CASSLVLTSGVTGELFF. The CDR3 nucleotides read TGTGCCAGCAGCTTAGTTCTGACTAGCGGGGTTACCGGGGAGCTGTTTTTT. Variable domain in full (rest from reference TRBV11-2 and TRBJ2-2): EAGVAQSPRYKIIEKRQSVAFWCNPISGHATLYWYQQILGQGPKLLIQFQNNGVVDDSQLPKDRFSAERLKGVDSTLKIQPAKLEDSAVYLCASSLVLTSGVTGELFFGEGSRLTVL.

The chain links TRBV5-4 to TRBJ2-3, with 7 nucleotides matching TRBD1. With 4 bases clipped from V and 0 bases from J, the junction kept 5 bases outside the gene matches. The CDR3 consists of 15 residues. The germline gives CDR1 SGHNT, CDR2 YYREEE (reference sequence). The CDR3 sequence: CASSTYRGSTDTQYF. CDR3 in DNA: TGTGCCAGCAGCACATACAGGGGAAGCACAGATACGCAGTATTTT. Full variable domain (outside the CDR3, taken from reference TRBV5-4 and TRBJ2-3): ETGVTQSPTHLIKTRGQQVTLRCSSQSGHNTVSWYQQALGQGPQFIFQYYREEENGRGNFPPRFSGLQFPNYSSELNVNALELDDSALYLCASSTYRGSTDTQYFGPGTRLTVL.

This chain joins TRBV15 and TRBJ2-7; 10 bases align to TRBD1. This CDR3 has 15 residues. Germline CDR1 and CDR2: LNHNV and YYDKDF (reference sequence). V was pared by 1 base and J by 1 base, with 1 base of the junction left unmatched. The CDR3 DNA reads as TGTGCCACCAGCAGAGGGGGACAGGGGTCCTACGAGCAGTACTTC. It yields the protein CATSRGGQGSYEQYF.

J is TRBJ2-7 and V is TRBV7-3, with TRBD1 identical over 8 bases. Germline V gives CDR1 SGHTA, CDR2 FQGTGA. CDR3 size: 13 residues. J was trimmed by 6 bases and V by 2 bases; bases with no gene match: 3. The chain's CDR3 is CASSLGTGLEQYF. In nucleotides, the CDR3 is TGTGCCAGCAGCTTAGGGACAGGTCTCGAGCAGTACTTC.

The table lists this clone with a count of one. The chain has TRBV2 and TRBJ2-7, with D perhaps matching TRBD2 (5 bases). Germline-derived CDR1 and CDR2 are SNHLY and FYNNEI. The length of the CDR3 is 16 residues. The germline V and J ends were trimmed by 7 bases and 2 bases, with 21 bases remaining between them. CDR3 sequence: CASIGVMTPDAYEQYF. CDR3 nucleotide sequence: TGTGCCAGCATCGGGGTGATGACCCCGGACGCCTACGAGCAGTACTTC.

J is TRBJ2-7 and V is TRBV6-6; 9 bases are a match to TRBD1. The CDR3 has 14 residues. In germline, CDR1 is MNHNY, CDR2 SVGAGI (reference sequence). V dropped 0 bases and J dropped 3; count of bases not matched to a gene: 0. The CDR3 sequence: CASSYSGQGYEQYF. CDR3 nucleotides: TGTGCCAGCAGTTACTCGGGACAGGGCTACGAGCAGTACTTC.

This sequence joins TRBV5-5 and TRBJ1-5, with 9 bases matching TRBD1. The CDR3 has 16 amino acids. Germline V gives CDR1 SGHKS, CDR2 YYEKEE (reference sequence). Trimming took 4 bases from V and 2 from J; bases not matched to a gene: 7. This CDR3 is CASSLDRGSGNQPQHF. DNA of the CDR3: TGTGCCAGCAGCCTGGACAGGGGAAGTGGCAATCAGCCCCAGCATTTT. Full variable domain (missing parts from reference TRBV5-5 and TRBJ1-5): DAGVTQSPTHLIKTRGQQVTLRCSPISGHKSVSWYQQVLGQGPQFIFQYYEKEERGRGNFPDRFSARQFPNYSSELNVNALLLGDSALYLCASSLDRGSGNQPQHFGDGTRLSIL.

The rearrangement links TRBV2 to TRBJ1-4, with D perhaps matching TRBD1 (6 bases). Germline V gives CDR1 SNHLY, CDR2 FYNNEI. Trimming shortened V by 7 bases and J by 0 bases, and 18 bases separated the two germline ends. The CDR3 consists of 17 residues. CDR3 in DNA: TGTGCCAGCAATCGGTTCCCGAAGGGGGCAACTAATGAAAAACTGTTTTTT. It yields the protein CASNRFPKGATNEKLFF.